This passage covers 12 T cell receptor beta chains from one sample sequenced in a study of T cells after yellow fever vaccination. TCRdb used MiXCR to reprocess the 5' RACE reads, holding one entry per CDR3 protein. The sample records fewer than 500,000 distinct CDR3 sequences, about 19% being singletons. The sample consisted of PBMCs, taken before the yellow fever booster vaccination. Receptors originate from a man aged 18-30 years who received the YFV17D yellow fever vaccine.

This chain joins TRBV20-1 and TRBJ2-5, with D hard to call. With 0 bases removed from V and 4 bases from J, the gap between germline ends came to 12 bases. Germline CDR1 is DFQATT and CDR2 is SNEGSKA (reference sequence). CDR3 length: 14 residues. CDR3 loop: CSARDRRIPETQYF. The CDR3 nucleotides are TGCAGTGCTAGAGATCGGCGGATTCCAGAGACCCAGTACTTC.

The CDR3 DNA is TGTGCCAGCAGCTCCAAATCTGGGAACACTGAAGCTTTCTTT. This gives the protein CASSSKSGNTEAFF. The gene calls are TRBV5-4 and TRBJ1-1; D is undetermined. V lost 3 bases and J lost 1, with 10 bases in between. The germline V gene encodes CDR1 SGHNT and CDR2 YYREEE (reference sequence). The CDR3 runs to 14 residues. The full variable domain, in which reference TRBV5-4 and TRBJ1-1 provide the parts outside the CDR3, is ETGVTQSPTHLIKTRGQQVTLRCSSQSGHNTVSWYQQALGQGPQFIFQYYREEENGRGNFPPRFSGLQFPNYSSELNVNALELDDSALYLCASSSKSGNTEAFFGQGTRLTVV.

V and J are TRBV6-2 or TRBV6-3 and TRBJ2-7, with 7 bases that match TRBD2. V lost 6 bases, J lost 1 base, and 9 bases stayed unmatched. Germline-derived CDR1 and CDR2 are MNHEY and SVGEGT. The CDR3 has 15 residues. Written as DNA, the CDR3 is TGTGCCAGCAGGCCGTTAGCGGGTTCTTCCTACGAGCAGTACGTC. This encodes CASRPLAGSSYEQYV.

This clonotype was recorded at least ten times. The V gene is TRBV11-3, the J gene TRBJ1-1; D might be TRBD1 (6 bases). V lost 5 bases, J lost 5 bases, and 9 bases lay in between. The CDR3 consists of 12 residues. Germline CDR1 reads SGHNT; CDR2 reads YENEEA. The CDR3 DNA is TGTGCCAGCAGCCCGGGGGCTACTGAAGCTTTCTTT. Its protein product is CASSPGATEAFF.

This clonotype has at least ten counts. The CDR3 coding sequence is TGTGCCACCACGCCGGGACAGGGATCAGATACGCAGTATTTT. Encoded protein: CATTPGQGSDTQYF. The chain couples TRBV27 to TRBJ2-3, with 9 bases aligning to TRBD1. The CDR3 runs 14 residues. Trimming cost V 10 bases and J 4 bases; bases outside gene matches: 9. CDR1 is MNHEY, CDR2 SMNVEV, per germline (reference sequence).

The chain is built from TRBV5-6 and TRBJ2-3, with D possibly TRBD2 on 5 matching bases. V gave up 3 bases and J gave up 3 bases, with 17 bases separating them. This CDR3 has 16 amino acids. The germline gives CDR1 SGHDT, CDR2 YYEEEE. The CDR3 DNA reads TGTGCCAGCAGCTCATTTCGAGCGGATGTAACAGATACGCAGTATTTT. It yields the protein CASSSFRADVTDTQYF.

This clonotype occurred a few times. The rearrangement links TRBV5-5 to TRBJ2-7; D perhaps matches TRBD2 (6 bases). V shed 5 bases and J shed 2 bases, with 11 bases lying between them. Germline CDR1 and CDR2: SGHKS and YYEKEE (reference sequence). The CDR3 spans 13 residues. The CDR3 reads CASSLWGAYEQYF. For the CDR3, the DNA is TGTGCCAGCAGTTTATGGGGGGCCTACGAGCAGTACTTC.

The chain carries TRBV5-1 and TRBJ2-1; TRBD2 matches 10 bases. This CDR3 is 16 amino acids long. In germline, CDR1 is SGHRS, CDR2 YFSETQ. V lost 4 bases, J lost 6 bases, and 10 bases stayed unmatched. CDR3 residues: CASSPRAGGRINEQFF. In DNA, the CDR3 is TGCGCCAGCAGCCCTCGAGCGGGGGGGCGAATCAATGAGCAGTTCTTC.

The sample holds many counts of this clonotype. The CDR3 spells CAIGGDYSRQPQHF. The CDR3 DNA reads as TGTGCCATCGGCGGGGACTATAGCCGGCAGCCCCAGCATTTT. The rearrangement uses TRBV15 and TRBJ1-5, with D possibly TRBD1 on 5 matching bases. Germline V gene data show CDR1 as LNHNV and CDR2 as YYDKDF (reference sequence). Trimming pared 10 bases from V and 7 bases from J, leaving 20 bases between. This CDR3 has 14 residues.

This clonotype was detected a few times. The V gene is TRBV7-2, the J gene TRBJ2-3; 8 bases align to TRBD2. CDR1 and CDR2 (germline): SGHTA, FQGNSA. This CDR3 comprises 16 residues. V was pared by 0 bases and J by 6 bases, with 8 bases of the junction left unmatched. CDR3 protein: CASSLAASGGLDTQYF. The DNA for the CDR3 is TGTGCCAGCAGCTTAGCGGCCAGCGGGGGTTTGGATACGCAGTATTTT.

This clonotype was counted at least ten times. The chain employs TRBV4-3 and TRBJ2-3, with no clear D. Germline CDR1 is LGHNA and CDR2 is YSLEER. Trimming took 4 bases from V and 6 from J, leaving 8 bases between them. The CDR3 is 12 amino acids. CDR3 nucleotides: TGCGCCAGCAGCCCAATGGGGGATACGCAGTATTTT. Its translation: CASSPMGDTQYF.

The chain is built from TRBV11-2 and TRBJ2-2; the D gene is possibly TRBD1 (5 bases). The CDR3 loop spans 13 amino acids. Germline loops: CDR1 SGHAT, CDR2 FQNNGV. Trimming shortened V by 5 bases and J by 6 bases, and 10 bases separated the two germline ends. CDR3 loop: CASSATVSGELFF. The CDR3, as DNA: TGTGCCAGCAGCGCGACAGTTTCCGGGGAGCTGTTTTTT. Full variable domain (rest looked up from reference TRBV11-2 and TRBJ2-2): EAGVAQSPRYKIIEKRQSVAFWCNPISGHATLYWYQQILGQGPKLLIQFQNNGVVDDSQLPKDRFSAERLKGVDSTLKIQPAKLEDSAVYLCASSATVSGELFFGEGSRLTVL.